A selection of T cell receptor beta chains follows, all from one sample in a study of CD8+ T cells in alopecia areata. TCRdb's table, derived via immunoSEQ multiplex PCR, lists solely in-frame clones and lacks some. Of 80,000 to 100,000 clones in the sample, over 40% were seen once. Material for sequencing was CD4+ T cells sorted from blood. The receptors shown here come from a human donor with alopecia areata. The CDR3 runs from the conserved cysteine through the conserved F or W. A D gene is named only where the DNA matches it firmly. Not all rows give a size; the values are once, few, many and, for expanded clones, a class.

V,size,D,J,CDR3,DNA
TRBV29-1,once,TRBD1,TRBJ1-4,CSAAGQGTEKLFF,TGCAGCGCAGCGGGACAGGGAACAGAAAAACTGTTTTTT
TRBV7-2,-,-,TRBJ1-5,CASSLPARPQHF,TGTGCCAGCAGCTTACCCGCCCGGCCCCAGCATTTT
TRBV7-9,few,-,TRBJ2-2,CASNSRNTGELFF,TGTGCCAGCAACTCCAGGAACACCGGGGAGCTGTTTTTT
TRBV29-1,few,-,TRBJ1-2,CSVEDPGFYGYTF,TGCAGCGTTGAAGATCCCGGTTTTTATGGCTACACCTTC
TRBV27,-,TRBD1,TRBJ2-7,CASRNRGLVGSYEQYF,TGTGCCAGCAGAAACAGGGGGCTGGTCGGGTCCTACGAGCAGTACTTC
TRBV23-1,few,-,TRBJ2-7,CASSPWTLAYEQYF,TGCGCCAGCAGTCCTTGGACTCTCGCGTACGAGCAGTACTTC
TRBV28,-,TRBD2,TRBJ2-7,CASSLVSGRVYEQYF,TGTGCCAGCAGTTTGGTTAGCGGGAGGGTCTACGAGCAGTACTTC
TRBV30,-,-,TRBJ2-1,CAREVGGRGNEQFF,TGTGCCCGAGAGGTTGGGGGGCGAGGGAATGAGCAGTTCTTC
TRBV7-2,-,TRBD2,TRBJ2-5,CATERGGRTQYF,TGTGCCACCGAGCGGGGGGGGAGGACCCAGTACTTC
TRBV27,-,-,TRBJ1-1,CASSWGPNTEAFF,TGTGCCAGCAGCTGGGGCCCGAACACTGAAGCTTTCTTT
TRBV30,-,-,TRBJ2-7,CAWTGRASYEQYF,TGTGCCTGGACGGGCAGGGCATCCTACGAGCAGTACTTC
TRBV18,-,-,TRBJ2-3,CASSPGEDTQYF,TGTGCCAGCTCACCAGGAGAAGATACGCAGTATTTT
TRBV28,-,-,TRBJ2-1,CASSSRRWEQFF,TGTGCCAGCAGTTCCCGTAGATGGGAGCAGTTCTTC
TRBV29-1,few,-,TRBJ1-4,CSVEDAGREKLFF,TGCAGCGTTGAAGATGCAGGGCGGGAAAAACTGTTTTTT
TRBV30,-,TRBD1,TRBJ1-1,CAWVRGLTEAFF,TGTGCCTGGGTCAGGGGGCTCACTGAAGCTTTCTTT
TRBV6-6,-,-,TRBJ2-5,CASSYSNGGQETQYF,TGTGCCAGCAGTTACTCGAACGGTGGTCAAGAGACCCAGTACTTC
TRBV30,-,-,TRBJ2-7,CAWSGGGTYEQYF,TGTGCCTGGAGTGGTGGGGGAACCTACGAGCAGTACTTC
TRBV28,-,-,TRBJ1-1,CASKSETEAFF,TGTGCCAGCAAGTCAGAAACTGAAGCTTTCTTT
TRBV9,few,-,TRBJ2-6,CASSVGQPGANVLTF,TGTGCCAGCAGCGTAGGACAGCCTGGGGCCAACGTCCTGACTTTC
TRBV2,few,TRBD2,TRBJ2-5,CASGAGGQETQYF,TGTGCCAGCGGAGCGGGGGGCCAAGAGACCCAGTACTTC
TRBV5-1,-,TRBD1,TRBJ1-1,CASSSQGMHTEAFF,TGCGCCAGCAGCTCACAGGGGATGCACACTGAAGCTTTCTTT
TRBV30,few,TRBD2,TRBJ2-1,CAWGTSGSYNEQFF,TGTGCCTGGGGGACTAGCGGGAGTTACAATGAGCAGTTCTTC
TRBV14,-,-,TRBJ2-2,CASSQAGRSGELFF,TGTGCCAGCAGCCAGGCAGGGAGGAGCGGGGAGCTGTTTTTT
TRBV29-1,-,-,TRBJ1-1,CSVRRQDNTEAFF,TGCAGCGTTCGAAGACAGGATAACACTGAAGCTTTCTTT
TRBV23-1,-,-,TRBJ2-7,CASPHFAGFEQYF,TGCGCCAGCCCACACTTTGCGGGGTTCGAGCAGTACTTC
TRBV18,-,-,TRBJ2-5,CASSPNYQETQYF,TGTGCCAGCTCACCAAATTATCAAGAGACCCAGTACTTC
TRBV20-1,-,-,TRBJ2-6,CSAAGANVLTF,TGCAGTGCGGCTGGGGCCAACGTCCTGACTTTC
TRBV6-6,-,-,TRBJ1-1,CASRLGTFNMNTEAFF,TGTGCCAGCAGACTCGGGACGTTTAACATGAACACTGAAGCTTTCTTT
TRBV29-1,-,TRBD2,TRBJ2-7,CSVASGRAYEQYF,TGCAGCGTTGCCTCCGGGAGGGCCTACGAGCAGTACTTC
TRBV28,few,-,TRBJ1-4,CASSLSGTGGEKLFF,TGTGCCAGCAGTTTATCGGGCACCGGAGGGGAAAAACTGTTTTTT
TRBV6-6,-,-,TRBJ2-1,CASSYPSGVGEQFF,TGTGCCAGCAGTTACCCGTCAGGGGTCGGTGAGCAGTTCTTC
TRBV11-2,few,-,TRBJ1-5,CASSSQQVNQPQHF,TGTGCCAGCAGCTCCCAACAGGTTAATCAGCCCCAGCATTTT
TRBV20-1,few,-,TRBJ2-7,CSSSTGYEQYF,TGCAGTTCATCTACAGGGTACGAGCAGTACTTC
TRBV18,-,TRBD1,TRBJ1-3,CASSPGQVGNTIYF,TGTGCCAGCTCACCGGGACAGGTCGGAAACACCATATATTTT
TRBV30,-,TRBD1,TRBJ2-7,CAWSPGQENEQYF,TGTGCCTGGAGCCCGGGACAGGAAAACGAGCAGTACTTC
TRBV19,few,TRBD1,TRBJ1-5,CASSPGTGSQPQHF,TGTGCCAGTAGTCCCGGGACAGGGTCTCAGCCCCAGCATTTT
TRBV4-1,-,-,TRBJ1-2,CASSREPLPDYGYTF,TGCGCCAGCAGCCGAGAGCCCCTGCCGGACTATGGCTACACCTTC
TRBV2,-,-,TRBJ2-1,CASSEKGYNEQFF,TGTGCCAGCAGTGAAAAAGGCTACAATGAGCAGTTCTTC
TRBV7-9,few,-,TRBJ2-7,CASSPRQSSYEQYF,TGTGCCAGCAGCCCGAGACAGTCCTCCTACGAGCAGTACTTC
TRBV27,-,-,TRBJ2-1,CASSLSPGLGQFF,TGTGCCAGCAGTTTATCGCCCGGGTTAGGGCAGTTCTTC
TRBV14,few,-,TRBJ2-1,CASSQELGYEQFF,TGTGCCAGCAGCCAGGAATTAGGCTATGAGCAGTTCTTC
TRBV29-1,-,-,TRBJ1-5,CSVEGQYGQPQHF,TGCAGCGTTGAAGGACAGTACGGTCAGCCCCAGCATTTT
TRBV29-1,few,TRBD2,TRBJ2-5,CSVGGAGEAPETQYF,TGCAGCGTTGGCGGGGCGGGAGAGGCCCCAGAGACCCAGTACTTC
TRBV7-2,few,TRBD2,TRBJ2-4,CASSRTAGGGVQYF,TGTGCCAGCAGCCGAACGGCGGGGGGGGGAGTTCAGTACTTC
TRBV7-2,once,-,TRBJ1-2,CASSSLGPGGYTF,TGTGCCAGCAGCTCTCTGGGCCCGGGGGGCTACACCTTC
TRBV30,few,-,TRBJ2-6,CAWSATTGRGANVLTF,TGTGCCTGGAGTGCCACCACGGGGCGGGGGGCCAACGTCCTGACTTTC
TRBV14,few,-,TRBJ2-1,CASSHSGTYNEQFF,TGTGCCAGCAGCCATTCGGGGACCTACAATGAGCAGTTCTTC
TRBV7-2,few,-,TRBJ2-1,CASSTRAVSEQFF,TGTGCCAGCAGCACCAGAGCGGTGAGCGAGCAGTTCTTC
TRBV27,-,-,TRBJ2-6,CASSGQISGANVLTF,TGTGCCAGCAGTGGACAGATCTCTGGGGCCAACGTCCTGACTTTC
TRBV29-1,-,-,TRBJ2-3,CSGEVQSTDTQYF,TGCAGCGGGGAGGTCCAGAGCACAGATACGCAGTATTTT
TRBV25-1,-,-,TRBJ2-5,CASSRETQYF,TGTGCCAGCAGCAGGGAGACCCAGTACTTC
TRBV30,-,TRBD1,TRBJ2-4,CACQNRDRGNIQYF,TGTGCCTGCCAAAACCGGGACAGGGGGAACATTCAGTACTTC
TRBV2,few,-,TRBJ2-1,CATTSKRTGDEQFF,TGTGCCACAACGTCGAAGAGAACGGGCGATGAGCAGTTCTTC